This entry lists 21 T cell receptor beta chains sequenced from one sample in a study of T cell responses to AZD1222 COVID-19 vaccine. Method: immunoSEQ multiplex PCR; TCRdb's copy keeps in-frame clones and lacks some. The sample yields roughly 120,000 clones, 86% seen once. This specimen was peripheral blood, taken 28 days after the second AZD1222 dose. These receptors were taken from an adult who received the AZD1222 COVID-19 vaccine.

The chain couples TRBV9 to TRBJ2-2; D might be TRBD1 or TRBD2, each matching 5 bases. Trimming shortened V by 2 bases and J by 3 bases, and 11 bases separated the two germline ends. Germline V gene lookup returns CDR1 SGDLS and CDR2 YYNGEE. The CDR3 spans 15 residues. CDR3 in DNA: TGTGCCAGCAGCGTGGGGACCGTCGACACCGGGGAGCTGTTTTTT. This sequence encodes CASSVGTVDTGELFF.

J is TRBJ2-7 and V is TRBV9; possible D gene TRBD1, 5 bases. V lost 0 bases and J 4 bases, leaving 8 bases between the germline ends. Germline V gene lookup returns CDR1 SGDLS and CDR2 YYNGEE. The CDR3 has 13 amino acids. CDR3 loop: CASSVDAGYEQYF. CDR3 DNA sequence: TGTGCCAGCAGCGTAGACGCAGGGTACGAGCAGTACTTC.

This clone was detected only a few times. The CDR3 DNA is TGTGCCAGCAGTCCCGTGTGGGGCACTGAAGCTTTCTTT. Amino acid sequence: CASSPVWGTEAFF. The gene calls are TRBV12-3 or TRBV12-4 and TRBJ1-1; D gene ambiguous. The CDR3 length is 13 residues. Trimming pared 5 bases from V and 4 bases from J, leaving 11 bases between.

This chain joins TRBV5-1 and TRBJ2-1; 11 bases are shared with TRBD2. This CDR3 spans 16 amino acids. After removal of 2 bases from V and 7 bases from J, the junction contained 8 bases not matched to a gene. CDR1 SGHRS and CDR2 YFSETQ come from the germline V gene. DNA for the CDR3: TGCGCCAGCAGCTTCAATCTGGCTAGCGGGGGGAATGAGCAGTTCTTC. It is translated as CASSFNLASGGNEQFF.

The chain has TRBV6-5 and TRBJ1-5; D unresolved. The CDR3 extends over 15 amino acids. V was pared by 7 bases and J by 0 bases, with 13 bases between. The germline gives CDR1 MNHEY, CDR2 SVGAGI. Here the CDR3 DNA reads TGTGCCAGCAATTCGCGCAGCGATAGCAATCAGCCCCAGCATTTT. Its translation: CASNSRSDSNQPQHF.

The chain couples TRBV11-2 to TRBJ1-3; D is ambiguous. The germline V gene has CDR1 SGHAT and CDR2 FQNNGV. Trimming removed 8 bases at V and 0 bases at J, with 14 bases between. The CDR3 sequence is 15 residues long. Here the CDR3 DNA reads TGTGCCAGCGAAAACCCGGGGATCTCTGGAAACACCATATATTTT. Its protein is CASENPGISGNTIYF.

The J gene is TRBJ1-2, the V gene TRBV13, with D hard to call. The germline gives CDR1 PRHDT, CDR2 FYEKMQ (reference sequence). Trimming took 4 bases from V and 5 from J, leaving 8 bases between them. This CDR3 is built from 12 residues. The CDR3 region has the DNA TGTGCCAGCAGCTCCGAACGGTATGGCTACACCTTC. Translated, it gives CASSSERYGYTF.

The rearrangement links TRBV11-2 to TRBJ1-3; D is possibly TRBD1 (5 bases). V was pared by 3 bases and J by 5 bases, with 11 bases between. The length of the CDR3 is 14 residues. From germline, CDR1 is SGHAT and CDR2 FQNNGV. CDR3 DNA sequence: TGTGCCAGCAGCTTGCCGGGACGAAGAAACACCATATATTTT. It yields the protein CASSLPGRRNTIYF.

This chain connects TRBV5-4 to TRBJ1-2; D ambiguous. Germline CDR1 reads SGHNT; CDR2 reads YYREEE (reference sequence). The CDR3 consists of 15 residues. V gave up 3 bases and J gave up 4 bases, with 16 bases separating them. CDR3 DNA: TGTGCCAGCAGCTCGATCGGGGATCTAGGCTATGGCTACACCTTC. Amino acid sequence: CASSSIGDLGYGYTF.

V gene TRBV13 combines with J gene TRBJ2-7; TRBD2 agrees at 15 bases. With 5 bases clipped from V and 7 bases from J, the junction kept 3 bases outside the gene matches. Germline V CDR1 and CDR2: PRHDT, FYEKMQ (reference sequence). The CDR3 extends over 14 amino acids. CDR3 nucleotides: TGTGCCAGCAGCATGGGACTAGCGGGAGGTGAGCAGTACTTC. Residues: CASSMGLAGGEQYF.

The chain has TRBV7-7 and TRBJ2-3; 10 bases map to TRBD2. Looked up from germline, CDR1 is SSHAT and CDR2 is FNYEAQ (reference sequence). The CDR3 is made up of 15 amino acids. With V trimmed by 3 bases and J by 1 base, 1 base remained unmatched. CDR3 DNA: TGTGCCAGCAGCTTCGGACTAGCGGGCACAGATACGCAGTATTTT. As protein: CASSFGLAGTDTQYF.

The chain recombines TRBV9 with TRBJ2-1; 12 bases line up with TRBD2. V dropped 0 bases and J dropped 6; count of bases not matched to a gene: 4. Per germline, CDR1 SGDLS and CDR2 YYNGEE. This CDR3 has 16 amino acids. The CDR3 DNA reads TGTGCCAGCAGCGTAGAGGGACTAGCGGGTGTCAATGAGCAGTTCTTC. This gives the protein CASSVEGLAGVNEQFF.

This chain links TRBV19 with TRBJ2-7; 11 bases map to TRBD2. The CDR3 covers 14 residues. CDR1 and CDR2 (germline): LNHDA, SQIVND (reference sequence). V shed 5 bases, J shed 6 bases, and the junction held 6 bases outside the gene matches. The DNA for the CDR3 is TGTGCCAGTAGTTTTGTTAGCGGGAGGGCCGAGCAGTACTTC. Its translation: CASSFVSGRAEQYF.

This chain connects TRBV18 to TRBJ1-2; D gene uncertain. V lost 2 bases and J lost 8, with 9 bases in between. CDR1 is KGHSH and CDR2 is LQKENI in the germline V gene. The CDR3 length is 12 residues. CDR3 protein: CASSPSGEGYTF. The CDR3 DNA sequence: TGTGCCAGCTCACCATCCGGCGAGGGCTACACCTTC.

In its sample, this clone was seen a few times. The V and J genes are TRBV3-1 (or the pseudogene TRBV3-2) and TRBJ2-1; D is uncertain. The CDR3 consists of 15 residues. Germline-derived CDR1 and CDR2 are LGHDT and YNNKEL (reference sequence). V was trimmed by 7 bases and J by 6 bases, leaving 19 bases between them. CDR3 region: CASTPGLALSNEQFF. CDR3 nucleotide sequence: TGTGCCAGCACCCCGGGCCTCGCCCTTTCCAATGAGCAGTTCTTC.

With respect to this clone: This same CDR3 is encoded by further DNA sequences in the sample. This chain joins TRBV7-2 and TRBJ2-3; D perhaps matches TRBD2 (7 bases). The CDR3 totals 15 residues. Trimming took 1 base from V and 2 from J, leaving 10 bases between them. The germline CDR1 and CDR2 sequences are SGHTA and FQGNSA. CDR3 nucleotides: TGTGCCAGCAGCTTAGGGGGGGGGCTCACAGATACGCAGTATTTT. Translated: CASSLGGGLTDTQYF.

The genes are TRBV7-3 and TRBJ2-1; D perhaps matches TRBD2 (6 bases). CDR1 SGHTA and CDR2 FQGTGA come from the germline V gene. V dropped 1 base and J dropped 0 bases, with 7 bases sitting between them. CDR3 size: 15 residues. Here the CDR3 DNA reads TGTGCCAGCAGCTTAATCGGGAGCTCCTACAATGAGCAGTTCTTC. It encodes CASSLIGSSYNEQFF.

The chain has TRBV7-3 and TRBJ2-2; no clear D gene. V lost 5 bases and J 4 bases, leaving 17 bases between the germline ends. CDR3 size: 16 residues. Per the germline V gene, CDR1 is SGHTA and CDR2 is FQGTGA. CDR3 sequence reads: CASSPLMGLSTGELFF. The CDR3 nucleotides read TGTGCCAGCAGCCCCCTTATGGGTTTGAGCACCGGGGAGCTGTTTTTT. Full variable domain (outside the CDR3, taken from reference TRBV7-3 and TRBJ2-2): GAGVSQTPSNKVTEKGKYVELRCDPISGHTALYWYRQSLGQGPEFLIYFQGTGAADDSGLPNDRFFAVRPEGSVSTLKIQRTERGDSAVYLCASSPLMGLSTGELFFGEGSRLTVL.

The genes are TRBV10-3 and TRBJ1-6; D gene ambiguous. The CDR3 is 15 residues long. The ends were cut back, 0 bases at V and 7 bases at J, with 10 bases in the middle. Per the germline V gene, CDR1 is ENHRY and CDR2 is SYGVKD. CDR3 residues: CAISESGRRNSPLHF. Written as DNA, the CDR3 is TGTGCCATCAGTGAGTCCGGACGCCGAAATTCACCCCTCCACTTT.

This chain links TRBV21-1 with TRBJ1-1. TRBV21-1 corresponds to a pseudogene. The CDR3 has 16 residues. The CDR3 loop is CASSSRPGDGSTEAFF. CDR3 in DNA: TGTGCCAGCAGCTCCCGCCCCGGGGACGGGAGCACTGAAGCTTTCTTT.

V and J are TRBV7-9 and TRBJ2-5; D is undetermined. Germline V gives CDR1 SEHNR, CDR2 FQNEAQ (reference sequence). CDR3 length: 14 amino acids. The V end lost 0 bases, the J end lost 1 base, and 6 bases lay between the germline ends. This CDR3 reads CASSLARSQETQYF. The CDR3 DNA is TGTGCCAGCAGCTTAGCCCGGTCCCAAGAGACCCAGTACTTC.